The 15 T cell receptor beta chains listed next were all sequenced from one sample in a study of technical replicates of blood from several donors. Assay used: immunoSEQ multiplex PCR; TCRdb lists only in-frame clones, some missing. Here the sample spans 65,000 to 90,000 clones, 85% to 95% being singletons. Sample: T cells isolated from PBMCs. These receptors originate from a human donor in good health.

The chain links TRBV2 to TRBJ1-2; no reliable D call. The CDR3 runs 15 residues. Trimming took off 6 bases at V and 4 bases at J, with 18 bases between the two ends. CDR1 and CDR2 (germline): SNHLY, FYNNEI. CDR3 DNA: TGTGCCAGCAGCCGAACCGTCCAGGTCCCCTATGGCTACACCTTC. Protein: CASSRTVQVPYGYTF.

The V and J genes are TRBV21-1 and TRBJ2-7; TRBD1, the table's D call, was not compared with the DNA. TRBV21-1 is a pseudogene. This CDR3 is 18 amino acids long. The CDR3 DNA follows: TGTGCCAGCAGCAACGGACAGCGAGGGGCGATTAGCTCCTACGAGCAGTACTTC. Its protein is CASSNGQRGAISSYEQYF.

The chain has TRBV6-6 and TRBJ2-7; D is unresolved. V shed 5 bases and J shed 7 bases, with 9 bases lying between them. The CDR3 extends over 11 amino acids. Germline V gene lookup returns CDR1 MNHNY and CDR2 SVGAGI (reference sequence). The CDR3 loop is CASSRWREQYF. The CDR3 DNA sequence: TGTGCCAGCAGTCGGTGGAGAGAGCAGTACTTC.

The J gene is TRBJ2-3, the V gene TRBV28, with 7 bases that match TRBD2. The length of the CDR3 is 15 residues. Trimming at V came to 3 bases and at J to 1 base, leaving 4 bases not matched to a gene. Germline V CDR1 and CDR2: MDHEN, SYDVKM. The CDR3: CASSFASGRTDTQYF. The CDR3 region has the DNA TGTGCCAGCAGTTTTGCTAGCGGACGCACAGATACGCAGTATTTT.

This clone was found once. The rearrangement links TRBV18 to TRBJ1-2; 8 bases are shared with TRBD1. The V gene end was trimmed by 2 bases and the J gene end by 7 bases; junction bases not matched to a gene: 18. This CDR3 is 18 amino acids long. Germline V CDR1 and CDR2: KGHSH, LQKENI. The DNA of the CDR3 is TGTGCCAGCTCACCATGGAGCCAGGGGGCTCGCCGGGATCCTGGCTACACCTTC. Protein product: CASSPWSQGARRDPGYTF.

The genes are TRBV7-5 and TRBJ1-6; the table gives TRBD1 as D, unverified against the DNA. TRBV7-5 is an annotated pseudogene. The CDR3 totals 15 residues. In DNA form, the CDR3 reads TGTGTCAGAAGCTCTGCCAGGTCCTATAATTCACCCCTCCACTTT. This translates into CVRSSARSYNSPLHF.

The gene calls are TRBV5-1 and TRBJ2-5; 9 bases match TRBD2. The CDR3 runs 16 residues. The V and J ends lost 2 bases and 3 bases, in that order; junction bases with no gene match: 8. CDR1 is SGHRS and CDR2 is YFSETQ in the germline V gene. The CDR3, as DNA: TGCGCCAGCAGCTTATTTAGTGGCGGGGGGGAAGAGACCCAGTACTTC. It codes for CASSLFSGGGEETQYF. Looking up the rest from reference TRBV5-1 and TRBJ2-5 gives the full variable domain: KAGVTQTPRYLIKTRGQQVTLSCSPISGHRSVSWYQQTPGQGLQFLFEYFSETQRNKGNFPGRFSGRQFSNSRSEMNVSTLELGDSALYLCASSLFSGGGEETQYFGPGTRLLVL.

This chain links TRBV18 with TRBJ2-5, with 9 bases that match TRBD1. CDR3 length equals 15 residues. Germline V gives CDR1 KGHSH, CDR2 LQKENI. V gave up 3 bases and J gave up 2 bases; unmatched junction bases: 4. The CDR3 DNA follows: TGTGCCAGCTCACCCAGACAGGGGGGTCAAGAGACCCAGTACTTC. It yields the protein CASSPRQGGQETQYF.

The chain has TRBV7-2 and TRBJ2-2, with TRBD1 matching 7 bases. The V segment lost 5 bases and the J segment 6 bases; nucleotides outside the gene matches: 6. The CDR3 length is 14 residues. CDR1 and CDR2 (germline): SGHTA, FQGNSA. CDR3 sequence reads: CASSQQGWAGELFF. CDR3 coding DNA: TGTGCCAGCAGCCAACAGGGGTGGGCCGGGGAGCTGTTTTTT.

This sequence joins TRBV27 and TRBJ2-3; TRBD2 agrees at 11 bases. CDR1 and CDR2 from the germline V gene are MNHEY and SMNVEV (reference sequence). V lost 2 bases, J lost 4 bases, and 2 bases stayed unmatched. This CDR3 is built from 15 residues. The CDR3 DNA follows: TGTGCCAGCAGTTTAAGGGGACTAGCGGCAGATACGCAGTATTTT. It codes for CASSLRGLAADTQYF.

The V gene is TRBV5-6, the J gene TRBJ2-7; D is ambiguous. Germline assignment: CDR1 SGHDT and CDR2 YYEEEE. Trimming stripped 3 bases from V and 4 bases from J, with 8 bases between. This CDR3 has 12 amino acids. This CDR3 is CASSSLRYEQYF. As DNA, the CDR3 is TGTGCCAGCAGCTCTCTCCGTTACGAGCAGTACTTC.

V usage is TRBV6-6 and J usage is TRBJ2-4; 7 nucleotides match TRBD1. CDR1 MNHNY and CDR2 SVGAGI come from the germline V gene (reference sequence). Trimming cost V 1 base and J 3 bases; bases outside gene matches: 3. CDR3 length: 15 residues. For the CDR3, the DNA is TGTGCCAGCAGTTACTTCCCAGGGGGCAAAAACATTCAGTACTTC. This encodes CASSYFPGGKNIQYF.

The gene calls are TRBV10-3 and TRBJ2-1; TRBD2 agrees at 14 bases. V dropped 10 bases and J dropped 10; count of bases not matched to a gene: 15. The CDR3 loop spans 16 amino acids. In germline, CDR1 is ENHRY, CDR2 SYGVKD. CDR3 DNA sequence: TGTGCCACATCAGCACCTTCGACTAGCGGGAGGGCCGAGCAGTTCTTC. Protein product: CATSAPSTSGRAEQFF.

The chain couples TRBV15 to TRBJ1-4; a weak D match, TRBD1 (6 bases). CDR3 size: 19 residues. V gave up 1 base and J gave up 0 bases, with 18 bases separating them. Germline values: CDR1 LNHNV, CDR2 YYDKDF (reference sequence). The CDR3 reads CATSRGYRDIYATNEKLFF. The DNA for the CDR3 is TGTGCCACCAGCAGAGGCTACAGGGATATCTATGCAACTAATGAAAAACTGTTTTTT. The variable domain in full, with the rest retrieved from reference TRBV15 and TRBJ1-4, is DAMVIQNPRYQVTQFGKPVTLSCSQTLNHNVMYWYQQKSSQAPKLLFHYYDKDFNNEADTPDNFQSRRPNTSFCFLDIRSPGLGDTAMYLCATSRGYRDIYATNEKLFFGSGTQLSVL.

V is TRBV29-1 and J is TRBJ1-2; possibly TRBD1 for D (5 bases). The V and J ends lost 4 bases and 7 bases respectively, with 16 bases between them. The CDR3 spans 13 residues. Germline loops: CDR1 SQVTM, CDR2 ANQGSEA. The CDR3: CSVGDRAGLGYTF. The CDR3 nucleotides are TGCAGCGTTGGTGACAGAGCGGGGCTTGGCTACACCTTC.